The next 14 T cell receptor beta chains were all read from a single sample in a study of blood T cell repertoires in COVID-19. Assay used: immunoSEQ multiplex PCR; TCRdb lists only in-frame clones, some missing. The data show some 530,000 clones, with 88% seen just once and 6.5% to 9.5% held by the top ten. Material: PBMCs or T cells enriched from blood (not recorded which). The origin of the receptors is a woman aged 55-70 years who had recovered from COVID-19.

The chain carries TRBV5-1 and TRBJ2-1, with D perhaps matching TRBD1 (6 bases). Germline V gene sequence: CDR1 SGHRS, CDR2 YFSETQ. This CDR3 comprises 15 residues. V was trimmed by 4 bases and J by 7 bases, leaving 18 bases between them. CDR3 loop: CASSILSGARNEQFF. CDR3 DNA: TGCGCCAGCAGCATTCTGTCAGGGGCCCGGAATGAGCAGTTCTTC.

The chain links TRBV11-2 to TRBJ2-7; 11 bases match TRBD1. This CDR3 comprises 15 residues. Per the germline V gene, CDR1 is SGHAT and CDR2 is FQNNGV. With V trimmed by 2 bases and J by 3 bases, 3 bases remained unmatched. The CDR3 bases are TGTGCCAGCAGCTTAAGGGGGACAGGGGGCTACGAGCAGTACTTC. This encodes CASSLRGTGGYEQYF. The entire variable domain, with the rest obtained from reference TRBV11-2 and TRBJ2-7, is as follows: EAGVAQSPRYKIIEKRQSVAFWCNPISGHATLYWYQQILGQGPKLLIQFQNNGVVDDSQLPKDRFSAERLKGVDSTLKIQPAKLEDSAVYLCASSLRGTGGYEQYFGPGTRLTVT.

This sequence joins TRBV27 and TRBJ2-5; 16 bases are a match to TRBD2. Germline loops: CDR1 MNHEY, CDR2 SMNVEV (reference sequence). The CDR3 is 17 amino acids. J lost 4 bases, V lost 7 bases, and 9 bases had no gene match. The CDR3 nucleotides read TGTGCCAGCACCATCGGGACTAGCGGGGGGGCCTTAGAGACCCAGTACTTC. It encodes CASTIGTSGGALETQYF.

Only a few counts were recorded for this clone. The chain links TRBV20-1 to TRBJ1-2; no clear D. CDR1 is DFQATT, CDR2 SNEGSKA, per germline (reference sequence). Trimming stripped 3 bases from V and 8 bases from J, with 13 bases between. CDR3 length: 12 amino acids. The CDR3 nucleotides read TGCAGTGCTAGTCGCGGGGAACAGGGCTACACCTTC. Translation gives CSASRGEQGYTF.

The V and J genes are TRBV7-9 and TRBJ1-2; D possibly corresponds to TRBD1 (5 bases). Germline-derived CDR1 and CDR2 are SEHNR and FQNEAQ (reference sequence). This CDR3 has 15 residues. V lost 1 base and J lost 1, with 10 bases in between. The CDR3 spells CASSLDGADNYGYTF. In nucleotides, the CDR3 is TGTGCCAGCAGCTTAGATGGGGCGGATAACTATGGCTACACCTTC.

This rearrangement joins TRBV2 to TRBJ1-5; D possibly corresponds to TRBD1 (5 bases). Germline CDR1 and CDR2: SNHLY and FYNNEI. The CDR3 spans 14 residues. Trimming stripped 8 bases from V and 2 bases from J, with 13 bases between. CDR3 residues: CASSDTGRNQPQHF. CDR3 nucleotides: TGTGCCAGCTCGGACACCGGGCGCAATCAGCCCCAGCATTTT. Based on the CDR3 plus reference TRBV2 and TRBJ1-5, the full variable domain is EPEVTQTPSHQVTQMGQEVILRCVPISNHLYFYWYRQILGQKVEFLVSFYNNEISEKSEIFDDQFSVERPDGSNFTLKIRSTKLEDSAMYFCASSDTGRNQPQHFGDGTRLSIL.

The DNA for the CDR3 is TGCGCCAGCAGAGGCCCACCGGGACAGGGAGGTTCGAACACTGAAGCTTTCTTT. This codes for CASRGPPGQGGSNTEAFF. This chain connects TRBV10-2 to TRBJ1-1, with TRBD1 matching over 9 bases. The germline V gene encodes CDR1 WSHSY and CDR2 SAAADI. V dropped 6 bases and J dropped 1; count of bases not matched to a gene: 15. The CDR3 contains 18 residues.

The chain uses TRBV3-1 (or the pseudogene TRBV3-2) and TRBJ2-6; D uncertain. Trimming pared 4 bases from V and 1 base from J, leaving 8 bases between. Germline V lookup: CDR1 LGHDT, CDR2 YNNKEL (reference sequence). The CDR3 sequence is 15 residues long. The CDR3 nucleotides are TGTGCCAGCAGCCCCCGGGTTTCTGGGGCCAACGTCCTGACTTTC. Residues: CASSPRVSGANVLTF.

This sequence joins TRBV4-1 and TRBJ1-3, with a weak D call TRBD1 (6 bases). From germline, CDR1 is MGHRA and CDR2 YSYEKL. Deletions cut 1 base from V and 0 bases from J, with 13 bases between. The CDR3 is 17 residues long. CDR3 in amino acids: CASSQAGQLLSGNTIYF. In DNA form, the CDR3 reads TGCGCCAGCAGCCAAGCAGGACAGCTCCTCTCTGGAAACACCATATATTTT.

The CDR3: CASSPLMGQSYGYTF. The CDR3, as DNA: TGTGCCAGCAGCCCCCTGATGGGACAGAGCTATGGCTACACCTTC. The V and J genes are TRBV7-8 and TRBJ1-2, with 7 positions matching TRBD1. The CDR3 is 15 amino acids. Germline CDR1 SGHVS, CDR2 FQNEAQ. The V segment lost 5 bases and the J segment 4 bases; nucleotides outside the gene matches: 10.

The rearrangement joins TRBV18 to TRBJ1-2; 9 bases align to TRBD1. This CDR3 spans 16 amino acids. The germline V gene has CDR1 KGHSH and CDR2 LQKENI. Trimming took 0 bases from V and 6 from J; bases not matched to a gene: 8. The CDR3 nucleotides read TGTGCCAGCTCACCACCCTCACAGGGGGCTGTCCATGGCTACACCTTC. It yields the protein CASSPPSQGAVHGYTF. Combining the CDR3 with reference TRBV18 and TRBJ1-2 gives the whole variable domain NAGVMQNPRHLVRRRGQEARLRCSPMKGHSHVYWYRQLPEEGLKFMVYLQKENIIDESGMPKERFSAEFPKEGPSILRIQQVVRGDSAAYFCASSPPSQGAVHGYTFGSGTRLTVV.

The rearrangement links TRBV5-1 to TRBJ1-2; TRBD1 agrees at 7 bases. The V segment lost 0 bases and the J segment 8 bases; nucleotides outside the gene matches: 7. CDR3 size: 14 residues. Per germline, CDR1 SGHRS and CDR2 YFSETQ. As DNA, the CDR3 is TGCGCCAGCAGCTTGGGGGAGACAGGGAAAGGCTACACCTTC. This gives the protein CASSLGETGKGYTF.

The rearrangement links TRBV19 to TRBJ1-5; D uncertain. This CDR3 contains 15 residues. V was shortened by 6 bases and J by 0 bases, with 12 bases between the two germline ends. The germline CDR1 and CDR2 sequences are LNHDA and SQIVND (reference sequence). The CDR3 DNA follows: TGTGCCAGTAGAAAAGGAGAATATAGCAATCAGCCCCAGCATTTT. Translation: CASRKGEYSNQPQHF. Full variable domain (outside the CDR3, taken from reference TRBV19 and TRBJ1-5): DGGITQSPKYLFRKEGQNVTLSCEQNLNHDAMYWYRQDPGQGLRLIYYSQIVNDFQKGDIAEGYSVSREKKESFPLTVTSAQKNPTAFYLCASRKGEYSNQPQHFGDGTRLSIL.

The rearrangement links TRBV5-4 to TRBJ2-5; 11 bases match TRBD2. This CDR3 spans 15 amino acids. The V gene's germline CDR1 is SGHNT and CDR2 YYREEE (reference sequence). V shed 6 bases and J 3 bases; nucleotides not matched to a gene: 7. The CDR3, as DNA: TGTGCCAGCACGCTCCCGGGACTAGCGGAAGAGACCCAGTACTTC. This translates into CASTLPGLAEETQYF.